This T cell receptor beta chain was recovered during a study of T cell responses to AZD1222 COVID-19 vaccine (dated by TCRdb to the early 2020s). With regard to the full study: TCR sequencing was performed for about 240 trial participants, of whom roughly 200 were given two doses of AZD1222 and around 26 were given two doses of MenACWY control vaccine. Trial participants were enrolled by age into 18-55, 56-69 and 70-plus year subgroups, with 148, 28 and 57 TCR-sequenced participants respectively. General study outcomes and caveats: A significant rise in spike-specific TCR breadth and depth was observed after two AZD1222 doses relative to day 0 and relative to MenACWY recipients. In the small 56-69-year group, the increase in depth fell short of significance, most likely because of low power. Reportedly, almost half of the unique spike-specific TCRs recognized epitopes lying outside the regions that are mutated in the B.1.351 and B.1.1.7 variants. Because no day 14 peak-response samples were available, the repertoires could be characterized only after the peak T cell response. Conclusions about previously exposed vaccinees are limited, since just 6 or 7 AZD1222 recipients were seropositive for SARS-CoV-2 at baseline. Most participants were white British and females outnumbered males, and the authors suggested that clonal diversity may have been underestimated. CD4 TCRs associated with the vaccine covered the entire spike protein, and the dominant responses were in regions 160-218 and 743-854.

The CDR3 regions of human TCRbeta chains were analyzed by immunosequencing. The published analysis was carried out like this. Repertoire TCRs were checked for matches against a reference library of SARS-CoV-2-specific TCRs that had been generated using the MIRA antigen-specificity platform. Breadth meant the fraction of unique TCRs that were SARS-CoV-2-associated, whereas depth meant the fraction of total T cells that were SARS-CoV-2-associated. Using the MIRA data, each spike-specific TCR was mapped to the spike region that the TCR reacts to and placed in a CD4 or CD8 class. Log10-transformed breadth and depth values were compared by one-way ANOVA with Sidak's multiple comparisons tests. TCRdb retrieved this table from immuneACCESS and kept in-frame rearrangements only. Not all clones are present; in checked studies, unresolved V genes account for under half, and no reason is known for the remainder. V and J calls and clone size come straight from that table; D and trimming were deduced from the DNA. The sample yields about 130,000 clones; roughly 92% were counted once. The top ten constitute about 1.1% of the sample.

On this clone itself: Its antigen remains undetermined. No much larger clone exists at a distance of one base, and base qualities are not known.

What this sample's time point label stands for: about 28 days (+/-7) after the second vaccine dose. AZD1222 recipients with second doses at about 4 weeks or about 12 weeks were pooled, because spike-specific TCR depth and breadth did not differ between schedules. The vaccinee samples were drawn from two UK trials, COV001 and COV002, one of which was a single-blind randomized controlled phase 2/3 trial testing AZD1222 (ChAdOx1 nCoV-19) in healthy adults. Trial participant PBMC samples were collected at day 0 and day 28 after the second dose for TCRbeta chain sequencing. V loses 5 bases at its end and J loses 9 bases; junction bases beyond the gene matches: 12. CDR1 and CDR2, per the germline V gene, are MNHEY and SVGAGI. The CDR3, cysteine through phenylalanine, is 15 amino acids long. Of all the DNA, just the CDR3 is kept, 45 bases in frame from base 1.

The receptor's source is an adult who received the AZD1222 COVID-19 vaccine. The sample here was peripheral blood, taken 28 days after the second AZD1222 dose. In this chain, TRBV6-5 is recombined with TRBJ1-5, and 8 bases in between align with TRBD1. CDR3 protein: CASSPTGTGWGPQHF. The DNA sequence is TGTGCCAGCAGTCCAACCGGGACAGGCTGGGGGCCCCAGCATTTT.